Each of the 14 T cell receptor beta chains below was sequenced from the same sample in a study of post-analysis software for immune sequencing data. For these receptors, no antigen is known. Unique molecular identifiers were built into the TCR beta cDNA libraries. TCRdb analysed the PCR reads with MiXCR anew, one entry per CDR3 protein. Of 350,000 to 500,000 distinct CDR3 sequences listed, more than 30% are singletons. Regarding the study as a whole: Roughly five TRBV segments appeared more often in patients than in controls, and TRBV5-6, TRBV5-1 and TRBV20-1 were among these.

Sequencing was performed on blood. Receptors originate from a girl aged 2 to 10 with multiple sclerosis.

This chain links TRBV6-5 with TRBJ1-2; D gene ambiguous. CDR1 MNHEY and CDR2 SVGAGI come from the germline V gene. The CDR3 consists of 13 residues. The ends were cut back, 6 bases at V and 7 bases at J, with 15 bases in the middle. Here the CDR3 reads CASSLPTGLGYTF. CDR3 coding DNA: TGTGCCAGCAGCCTACCGACGGGTCTTGGCTACACCTTC.

This clonotype was observed a few times. V gene TRBV30 combines with J gene TRBJ2-7; 9 bases are shared with TRBD1. J lost 3 bases, V lost 5 bases, and 2 bases had no gene match. The CDR3 runs 12 residues. The germline V gene encodes CDR1 GTSNPN and CDR2 SVGIG (reference sequence). The CDR3 nucleotides read TGTGCCTGGTGGGGACAGGGCTACGAGCAGTACTTC. It translates to CAWWGQGYEQYF. The complete variable domain, with remaining parts taken from reference TRBV30 and TRBJ2-7, reads SQTIHQWPATLVQPVGSPLSLECTVEGTSNPNLYWYRQAAGRGLQLLFYSVGIGQISSEVPQNLSASRPQDRQFILSSKKLLLSDSGFYLCAWWGQGYEQYFGPGTRLTVT.

This chain's CDR3 is CATALLHEQFF. CDR3 DNA sequence: TGTGCCACCGCCCTATTACATGAGCAGTTCTTC. The chain is built from TRBV12-3 or TRBV12-4 and TRBJ2-1; no firm D call. The CDR3 runs 11 residues. V was pared by 10 bases and J by 8 bases, with 12 bases between.

This chain uses TRBV20-1 with TRBJ1-2, with D unclear. Germline values: CDR1 DFQATT, CDR2 SNEGSKA (reference sequence). V dropped 0 bases and J dropped 0 bases, with 11 bases sitting between them. This CDR3 has 15 amino acids. The CDR3 DNA is TGCAGTGCTAGAGATCGGAGGGCGCCTAACTATGGCTACACCTTC. Translating it yields CSARDRRAPNYGYTF.

The gene calls are TRBV10-3 and TRBJ1-1; the D is unclear. Germline V gene sequence: CDR1 ENHRY, CDR2 SYGVKD. Trimming removed 0 bases at V and 3 bases at J, with 5 bases between. The CDR3 spans 13 residues. This CDR3 reads CAISESVHTEAFF. DNA for the CDR3: TGTGCCATCAGTGAGTCAGTACACACTGAAGCTTTCTTT.

The rearrangement joins TRBV7-2 to TRBJ2-7; 9 nucleotides align to TRBD2. The CDR3 has 15 residues. The V gene end was trimmed by 1 base and the J gene end by 3 bases; junction bases not matched to a gene: 4. From germline, CDR1 is SGHTA and CDR2 FQGNSA. CDR3 loop: CASSLGLAAYYEQYF. In DNA form, the CDR3 reads TGTGCCAGCAGCTTAGGACTAGCGGCTTACTACGAGCAGTACTTC.

V and J are TRBV20-1 and TRBJ2-7, with D possibly being TRBD1 (6 bases). The CDR3 spans 15 residues. Germline CDR1 DFQATT, CDR2 SNEGSKA (reference sequence). V was clipped by 1 base and J by 0 bases, with 13 bases between them. Here the CDR3 reads CSARAPGHPSYEQYF. The CDR3 nucleotides are TGCAGTGCTAGAGCCCCGGGACACCCCTCCTACGAGCAGTACTTC.

The rearrangement joins TRBV5-5 to TRBJ1-5; no reliable D call. This CDR3 has 15 residues. V was clipped by 4 bases and J by 5 bases, with 16 bases between them. CDR1 and CDR2 (germline): SGHKS, YYEKEE (reference sequence). The CDR3 is CASSPELRYYQPQHF. As DNA, the CDR3 is TGTGCCAGCAGCCCCGAGCTCAGGTACTATCAGCCCCAGCATTTT.

This clonotype was counted between two and nine times. The chain is built from TRBV4-3 and TRBJ2-7; 13 bases align to TRBD2. CDR3 size: 17 residues. The junction had 3 bases not matched to a gene; V was cut back by 0 bases and J by 1 base. Per the germline V gene, CDR1 is LGHNA and CDR2 is YSLEER. This CDR3 is CASSQDVTSGGSYEQYF. The CDR3 coding sequence is TGCGCCAGCAGCCAAGACGTGACTAGCGGGGGGTCCTACGAGCAGTACTTC.

The chain links TRBV7-6 to TRBJ2-5; a weak D match, TRBD1 (5 bases). The end of the DNA is better explained by TRBJ2-7, so the J call may be wrong. CDR3 length: 13 residues. Germline lookup yields CDR1 SGHVS and CDR2 FNYEAQ. CDR3 residues: CASSFGQRGEQYF. The CDR3 DNA reads TGTGCCAGCAGCTTTGGACAACGTGGCGAGCAGTACTTC.

This clonotype has more than one count but fewer than ten. This sequence joins TRBV20-1 and TRBJ2-1, with D maybe TRBD1 (5 bases). The CDR3 loop spans 12 amino acids. Germline V gives CDR1 DFQATT, CDR2 SNEGSKA (reference sequence). The V end lost 3 bases, the J end lost 7 bases, and 10 bases lay between the germline ends. CDR3 nucleotides: TGCAGTGCTAGGCGCAGGGCAAATGAGCAGTTCTTC. Translation gives CSARRRANEQFF.

The rearrangement joins TRBV7-2 to TRBJ2-3, with 16 bases lining up with TRBD2. Germline trimming cut 4 bases from V and 2 bases from J; bases unmatched to any gene: 9. Germline values: CDR1 SGHTA, CDR2 FQGNSA. The CDR3 covers 19 residues. This CDR3 is CASSSSGLAGGPYTDTQYF. The CDR3 DNA is TGTGCCAGCAGCTCTTCGGGACTAGCGGGAGGGCCGTACACAGATACGCAGTATTTT.

The chain couples TRBV7-3 to TRBJ1-1; unclear D gene. The CDR3 has 13 amino acids. V was pared by 4 bases and J by 5 bases, with 11 bases between. Germline V gene data show CDR1 as SGHTA and CDR2 as FQGTGA. Here the CDR3 reads CASSSGPVTEAFF. The CDR3 DNA reads TGTGCCAGCAGCTCGGGTCCGGTTACTGAAGCTTTCTTT.

This chain uses TRBV7-2 with TRBJ1-1, with D unresolved. CDR1 and CDR2 (germline): SGHTA, FQGNSA. V lost 0 bases, J lost 6 bases, and 20 bases lay in between. The CDR3 has 17 residues. For the CDR3, the DNA is TGTGCCAGCAGCTTAGCAGTTACTAAGACCGGTTGGGCTGAAGCTTTCTTT. Translating it yields CASSLAVTKTGWAEAFF.